This T cell receptor (beta chain) was found in a study of siplizumab effects on memory and regulatory T cells. General study results and limits: Unstimulated naive T cells seemed to show more diversity than memory cells did, and they also seemed to be among the major contributors to the alloresponse.

Profiled with immunoSEQ multiplex PCR; TCRdb holds only in-frame clones, not every one. Of about 70,000 clones detected, around 90% appear once; the ten largest clones hold around 1.8%. CDR1 and CDR2 from the germline V gene are SGDLS and YYNGEE. CDR3 length: 14 amino acids. V lost 0 bases and J lost 6, with 12 bases in between. There are a few counts of this clone. Its specificity is unknown. Sequences were obtained from Tregs sorted from blood. This chain joins TRBV9 and TRBJ1-2, with D uncertain. This TCR came from a human donor in good health. In DNA, the CDR3 is TGTGCCAGCAGCGTAGGGAGAAAGAGCGATGGCTACACCTTC. Protein: CASSVGRKSDGYTF. Full variable domain (rest looked up from reference TRBV9 and TRBJ1-2): DSGVTQTPKHLITATGQRVTLRCSPRSGDLSVYWYQQSLDQGLQFLIQYYNGEERAKGNILERFSAQQFPDLHSELNLSSLELGDSALYFCASSVGRKSDGYTFGSGTRLTVV.